The clone carrying this T cell receptor beta chain turned up a few times. The antigen is not known. This entry comes from a study of early T cells in non-severe SARS-CoV-2 infection. Study summary: With bulk RNA from unsorted whole blood as input, sequencing yielded unpaired chains.

Whole-study results and caveats: Lookups in VDJdb leaned toward anti-spike CD8 responses and missed private and CD4 specificities.

Each cDNA molecule carried a unique molecular identifier. From the 5' RACE reads, TCRdb called clonotypes with MiXCR, one entry per CDR3 protein. The sample includes approximately 60,000 distinct CDR3 sequences, roughly 9% of them seen just once. The CDR3 has 15 residues. Trimming shortened V by 8 bases and J by 0 bases, and 20 bases separated the two germline ends. Germline V lookup: CDR1 GTSNPN, CDR2 SVGIG (reference sequence). The sample in question was whole blood, obtained at baseline. This clonotype was obtained from an adult who was a healthcare worker with PCR-confirmed SARS-CoV-2 infection or an uninfected control (not recorded which). The rearrangement uses TRBV30 and TRBJ2-7; D possibly corresponds to TRBD1 (5 bases). The CDR3: CAPRPIADSSYEQYF. The CDR3 region has the DNA TGTGCCCCAAGGCCTATAGCTGACAGCTCCTACGAGCAGTACTTC.